Below are 5 T cell receptor beta chains sequenced from a single sample in a study of T cells in tumors after PD-1 blockade. Assay used: immunoSEQ multiplex PCR; TCRdb lists only in-frame clones, some missing. The sample lists 20,000 or so clones; roughly 80% were seen once. The material sequenced was PBMCs, taken after anti-PD-1 therapy. These receptors all come from a human donor with advanced basal cell or squamous cell carcinoma (not recorded which).

V gene TRBV28 combines with J gene TRBJ2-2; the D gene is possibly TRBD1 (5 bases). Germline CDR1 is MDHEN and CDR2 is SYDVKM. V was cut by 5 bases and J by 5 bases, with 12 bases left in between. The CDR3 sequence is 14 residues long. The CDR3 DNA sequence: TGTGCCAGCAGTCGACAGCGAAGGACCGGGGAGCTGTTTTTT. It translates to CASSRQRRTGELFF.

The chain employs TRBV18 and TRBJ1-6, with D maybe TRBD1 (6 bases). V lost 3 bases, J lost 7 bases, and 16 bases lay in between. The CDR3 is 16 residues long. Germline V gene data show CDR1 as KGHSH and CDR2 as LQKENI. The CDR3 nucleotides read TGTGCCAGCTCACCGGGTGGGAGGACAGCCAATTCACCCCTCCACTTT. Protein product: CASSPGGRTANSPLHF. Variable domain in full (rest from reference TRBV18 and TRBJ1-6): NAGVMQNPRHLVRRRGQEARLRCSPMKGHSHVYWYRQLPEEGLKFMVYLQKENIIDESGMPKERFSAEFPKEGPSILRIQQVVRGDSAAYFCASSPGGRTANSPLHFGNGTRLTVT.

The chain joins TRBV18 to TRBJ2-7; possible D gene TRBD2, 7 bases. Germline CDR1 and CDR2: KGHSH and LQKENI. CDR3 length equals 16 residues. The V end lost 5 bases, the J end lost 4 bases, and 21 bases lay between the germline ends. The CDR3 DNA is TGTGCCAGCTCAATGTGGAAGGGGGGGGCCGGGTACGAGCAGTACTTC. Its protein product is CASSMWKGGAGYEQYF.

This clone is medium-sized by share. The V gene is TRBV6-6, the J gene TRBJ1-6; D is undetermined. The CDR3 extends over 14 amino acids. With 5 bases removed from V and 8 bases from J, the gap between germline ends came to 13 bases. Germline lookup yields CDR1 MNHNY and CDR2 SVGAGI (reference sequence). This CDR3 reads CASSPGVWDSPLHF. The DNA of the CDR3 is TGTGCCAGCAGTCCGGGCGTTTGGGATTCACCCCTCCACTTT.

This clone was seen just once. The genes are TRBV3-1 (or the pseudogene TRBV3-2) and TRBJ1-1; TRBD1 aligns across 10 bases. The germline CDR1 and CDR2 sequences are LGHDT and YNNKEL (reference sequence). The CDR3 is 16 residues long. V lost 5 bases to trimming and J lost 3 bases; unmatched junction nucleotides: 9. CDR3: CASSEGTGVRDTEAFF. The CDR3 DNA reads TGTGCCAGCAGCGAGGGGACAGGGGTTCGGGACACTGAAGCTTTCTTT.